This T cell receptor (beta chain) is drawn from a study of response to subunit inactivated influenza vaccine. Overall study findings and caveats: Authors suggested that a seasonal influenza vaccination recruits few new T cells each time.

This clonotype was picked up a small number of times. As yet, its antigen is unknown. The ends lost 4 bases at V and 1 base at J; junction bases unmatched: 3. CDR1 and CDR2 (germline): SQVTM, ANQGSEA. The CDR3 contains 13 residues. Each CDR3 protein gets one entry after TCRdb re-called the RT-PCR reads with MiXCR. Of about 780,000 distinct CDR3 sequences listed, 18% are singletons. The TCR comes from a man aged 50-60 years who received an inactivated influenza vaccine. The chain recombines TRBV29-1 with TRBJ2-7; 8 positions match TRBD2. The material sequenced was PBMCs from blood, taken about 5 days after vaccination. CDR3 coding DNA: TGCAGCGTTGTACTAGCGGAGTCCTACGAGCAGTACTTC. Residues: CSVVLAESYEQYF.